This T cell receptor beta chain was identified during a study of blood T cell repertoires in COVID-19. For the study at large: Samples came from the United States, Italy and Spain, spanning acute and convalescent COVID-19. The cDNA or gDNA used as material had been derived from T cells, B-cell-depleted T cells, or PBMCs.

In the authors' methods: Amplifying reference gene primers gave estimates of nucleated cell counts. The repertoire was sequenced with immunoSEQ multiplex PCR; TCRdb's copy has only in-frame clones and lacks some. V, J and clone size reflect that table, while D and trimming were determined from the DNA. The profile shows approximately 210,000 clones, under 90% of them singletons. CDR3 length: 15 residues. Germline CDR1 reads SGHRS; CDR2 reads YFSETQ. The V segment lost 0 bases and the J segment 5 bases; nucleotides outside the gene matches: 5. The source of this sequence is a human donor in a cohort sampled during active COVID-19. The sample was peripheral blood. The chain has TRBV5-1 and TRBJ1-5, with 7 positions matching TRBD1. Here the CDR3 DNA reads TGCGCCAGCAGCTTGGGGACAGGACTACATCAGCCCCAGCATTTT. Residues: CASSLGTGLHQPQHF.